These T cell receptor beta chains were read from a single sample in a study of T cell repertoires in cytomegalovirus infection. MiXCR, run by TCRdb on the reads, gives a single entry per CDR3 protein. The table lists about 360,000 distinct CDR3 sequences, around a sixth of them singletons. The sample comprised PBMCs. The receptors come from a human donor in good health (CMV status not recorded). Some clones in this sample may be carry-over from other donors' samples. Each CDR3 is given with its conserved first and last residue. Each record gives: CDR3 DNA, CDR3 protein, clone size, J gene, D gene, V gene. D genes are given only for firm matches. The size of a clone is reported for some rows only, either as once, few or many, or as a class for expanded clones.

cdr3_nt: TGCAGTGCCAGTAGGGCCTCAAGCGGGAGCTACGAGCAGTACTTC
cdr3_aa: CSASRASSGSYEQYF
clone_size: .
j_call: TRBJ2-7
d_call: TRBD2
v_call: TRBV20-1

cdr3_nt: TGTGCCAGCAAAAATAATAGCGGGGGCCCAGATACGCAGTATTTT
cdr3_aa: CASKNNSGGPDTQYF
clone_size: few
j_call: TRBJ2-3
d_call: TRBD2
v_call: TRBV2

cdr3_nt: TGTGCCATCGGAACTAGCGGGAGCATCAATGAGCAGTTCTTC
cdr3_aa: CAIGTSGSINEQFF
clone_size: .
j_call: TRBJ2-1
d_call: TRBD2
v_call: TRBV10-3

cdr3_nt: TGTGCCAGCAGCATCCGGGACAGGCGGCACACTGAAGCTTTCTTT
cdr3_aa: CASSIRDRRHTEAFF
clone_size: .
j_call: TRBJ1-1
d_call: TRBD1
v_call: TRBV5-5

cdr3_nt: TGTGCCAGCCTTAATTGGAATCAAGAGACCCAGTACTTC
cdr3_aa: CASLNWNQETQYF
clone_size: once
j_call: TRBJ2-5
d_call: .
v_call: TRBV6-6

cdr3_nt: TGTGCCAGCAGTGTCCGGGATAATTCACCCCTCCACTTT
cdr3_aa: CASSVRDNSPLHF
clone_size: .
j_call: TRBJ1-6
d_call: .
v_call: TRBV2

cdr3_nt: TGTGCCAGCAGCTTAACTCTACTCGGGAGGGGGTCCTACAATGAGCAGTTCTTC
cdr3_aa: CASSLTLLGRGSYNEQFF
clone_size: many
j_call: TRBJ2-1
d_call: TRBD2
v_call: TRBV7-2

cdr3_nt: TGTGCCAGCAGTTCCCCTGGGGGAACGGATGAGCAGTTCTTC
cdr3_aa: CASSSPGGTDEQFF
clone_size: few
j_call: TRBJ2-1
d_call: .
v_call: TRBV5-4

cdr3_nt: TGTGCTAGTGGTTTGTCCCTATATACGAACACTGAAGCTTTCTTT
cdr3_aa: CASGLSLYTNTEAFF
clone_size: many
j_call: TRBJ1-1
d_call: .
v_call: TRBV12-5

cdr3_nt: TGTGCCAGCAGTTTGCAGGGTATAGGGGAAGCTTTCTTT
cdr3_aa: CASSLQGIGEAFF
clone_size: .
j_call: TRBJ1-1
d_call: .
v_call: TRBV27

cdr3_nt: TGTGCCAGCAGTCACAAGCGTGGGTACAATGAGCAGTTCTTC
cdr3_aa: CASSHKRGYNEQFF
clone_size: .
j_call: TRBJ2-1
d_call: .
v_call: TRBV6-2/TRBV6-3

cdr3_nt: TGTGCCAGCAGCCCCCAAGGACCGGGGGACGCTTTCTTT
cdr3_aa: CASSPQGPGDAFF
clone_size: .
j_call: TRBJ1-1
d_call: .
v_call: TRBV2

cdr3_nt: TGTGCCACCAGCAGAGCCGGACAGGGGTGGTCGTCTCTGGTTAACACCATATATTTT
cdr3_aa: CATSRAGQGWSSLVNTIYF
clone_size: few
j_call: TRBJ1-3
d_call: TRBD1
v_call: TRBV15

cdr3_nt: TGTGCCAGCTGCGTGTACGGACCCTCGGATAAGCAGTATTTT
cdr3_aa: CASCVYGPSDKQYF
clone_size: .
j_call: TRBJ2-3
d_call: .
v_call: TRBV6-1

cdr3_nt: TGTGCCAGCAGCTTAGGGGTAGGACTAGCGGGGTACGAGCAGTACTTC
cdr3_aa: CASSLGVGLAGYEQYF
clone_size: many
j_call: TRBJ2-7
d_call: TRBD2
v_call: TRBV7-2

cdr3_nt: TGTGCCAGCACCGGCAGACAGAATAGCAATCAGCCCCAGCATTTT
cdr3_aa: CASTGRQNSNQPQHF
clone_size: many
j_call: TRBJ1-5
d_call: .
v_call: TRBV12-3/TRBV12-4

cdr3_nt: TGCAGTGTACCAAACCCCGGCAATGAGCAGTTCTTC
cdr3_aa: CSVPNPGNEQFF
clone_size: few
j_call: TRBJ2-1
d_call: .
v_call: TRBV20-1

cdr3_nt: TGTGCCAGCACGAAGCGGGGCACAGATACGCAGTATTTT
cdr3_aa: CASTKRGTDTQYF
clone_size: many
j_call: TRBJ2-3
d_call: .
v_call: TRBV12-3/TRBV12-4

cdr3_nt: TGTGCCAGCAGTTTAGGAGGTTCCACAGATACGCTGTATTTT
cdr3_aa: CASSLGGSTDTLYF
clone_size: .
j_call: TRBJ2-3
d_call: .
v_call: TRBV28

cdr3_nt: TGTGCCAGCAGCCCCGACTTGGTTTACCAAGAGACCCAGTACTTC
cdr3_aa: CASSPDLVYQETQYF
clone_size: .
j_call: TRBJ2-5
d_call: .
v_call: TRBV6-2/TRBV6-3

cdr3_nt: TGTGCCAGCAGCCGGGACAGAGGTGGGGATCAGCCCCAGCATTTT
cdr3_aa: CASSRDRGGDQPQHF
clone_size: few
j_call: TRBJ1-5
d_call: TRBD1
v_call: TRBV2

cdr3_nt: TGTGCCAGCAGCTTAGTGGCCAGGGCATATGGCTACACCTTC
cdr3_aa: CASSLVARAYGYTF
clone_size: many
j_call: TRBJ1-2
d_call: .
v_call: TRBV7-8

cdr3_nt: TGTGCCAGCAGCTTATTGAGACAGGGGCCTAATTCACCCCTCCACTTT
cdr3_aa: CASSLLRQGPNSPLHF
clone_size: few
j_call: TRBJ1-6
d_call: TRBD1
v_call: TRBV7-9

cdr3_nt: TGTGCCAGCAGCTTCACCGGGACAGGGGGTAACTTTGGGACTGAAGCTTTCTTT
cdr3_aa: CASSFTGTGGNFGTEAFF
clone_size: .
j_call: TRBJ1-1
d_call: TRBD1
v_call: TRBV7-2

cdr3_nt: TGTGCCATCTCCCTCGGAGGGGCAAATGAGCAGTTCTTC
cdr3_aa: CAISLGGANEQFF
clone_size: .
j_call: TRBJ2-1
d_call: .
v_call: TRBV12-3/TRBV12-4

cdr3_nt: TGCAGTGCTAGAAGGGTAGATACGCAGTATTTT
cdr3_aa: CSARRVDTQYF
clone_size: .
j_call: TRBJ2-3
d_call: .
v_call: TRBV20-1

cdr3_nt: TGTGCCAGCAAGAGCGGGACCACAGATACGCAGTATTTT
cdr3_aa: CASKSGTTDTQYF
clone_size: .
j_call: TRBJ2-3
d_call: TRBD2
v_call: TRBV6-6

cdr3_nt: TGCGCCAGCAGCTTGACCCAGTCCTATGGCTACACCTTC
cdr3_aa: CASSLTQSYGYTF
clone_size: .
j_call: TRBJ1-2
d_call: .
v_call: TRBV5-1

cdr3_nt: TGTGCCACCTTCCAAGGGGCGGGCACCGGGGAGCTGTTTTTT
cdr3_aa: CATFQGAGTGELFF
clone_size: .
j_call: TRBJ2-2
d_call: .
v_call: TRBV7-9

cdr3_nt: TGTGCCAGCAGCTCCGGACAGGGTGAGGAGACCCAGTACTTC
cdr3_aa: CASSSGQGEETQYF
clone_size: many
j_call: TRBJ2-5
d_call: TRBD1
v_call: TRBV11-2

cdr3_nt: TGCAGTGCCAGGACTAGTATCTACGAGCAGTACTTC
cdr3_aa: CSARTSIYEQYF
clone_size: .
j_call: TRBJ2-7
d_call: TRBD2
v_call: TRBV20-1

cdr3_nt: TGCAGTGCTAGAGATATTAGACAGGGGGAATGGGCCGGGGAGCTGTTTTTT
cdr3_aa: CSARDIRQGEWAGELFF
clone_size: .
j_call: TRBJ2-2
d_call: TRBD1
v_call: TRBV20-1

cdr3_nt: TGTGCCATCAGTCAAAGAGGTCGCACTGAAGCTTTCTTT
cdr3_aa: CAISQRGRTEAFF
clone_size: .
j_call: TRBJ1-1
d_call: .
v_call: TRBV12-3/TRBV12-4

cdr3_nt: TGCGCCAGCAGCCAAAACGACCGGGACGGCGGGGAGCTGTTTTTT
cdr3_aa: CASSQNDRDGGELFF
clone_size: many
j_call: TRBJ2-2
d_call: .
v_call: TRBV4-3

cdr3_nt: TGTGCCAGCAGTACTTGGCGTATCTACGAGCAGTACTTC
cdr3_aa: CASSTWRIYEQYF
clone_size: many
j_call: TRBJ2-7
d_call: .
v_call: TRBV6-2/TRBV6-3

cdr3_nt: TGCGCCAGCAGCCAGGCCCCGGGAGGGACAGGGTTCACCGGGGAGCTGTTTTTT
cdr3_aa: CASSQAPGGTGFTGELFF
clone_size: few
j_call: TRBJ2-2
d_call: .
v_call: TRBV4-3

cdr3_nt: TGTGCCAGCAGGACCCGGAGGACAGGCGAGGTAGAGCAGTACTTC
cdr3_aa: CASRTRRTGEVEQYF
clone_size: many
j_call: TRBJ2-7
d_call: TRBD1
v_call: TRBV12-3/TRBV12-4

cdr3_nt: TGTGCCAGCAGTGACGACAGGGTGGGGACCACTGAAGCTTTCTTT
cdr3_aa: CASSDDRVGTTEAFF
clone_size: few
j_call: TRBJ1-1
d_call: TRBD1
v_call: TRBV2

cdr3_nt: TGCGCCAGCAGCTTGGTACAAGCGCTGACCACTGAAGCTTTCTTT
cdr3_aa: CASSLVQALTTEAFF
clone_size: .
j_call: TRBJ1-1
d_call: .
v_call: TRBV5-1

cdr3_nt: TGTGCCAGCAGTTACCCTATTAGCGGGGGGGGCGGCGGTGAGCAGTTCTTC
cdr3_aa: CASSYPISGGGGGEQFF
clone_size: .
j_call: TRBJ2-1
d_call: TRBD2
v_call: TRBV6-6

cdr3_nt: TGTGCCAGCAGTCTTGACAGCGGGGGGCTCGTGCAGTTCTTC
cdr3_aa: CASSLDSGGLVQFF
clone_size: .
j_call: TRBJ2-1
d_call: TRBD2
v_call: TRBV2

cdr3_nt: TGTGCCAGCAGCTCCGGGACGGCTGGCGAGCAGTACTTC
cdr3_aa: CASSSGTAGEQYF
clone_size: few
j_call: TRBJ2-7
d_call: .
v_call: TRBV11-3

cdr3_nt: TGTGCCAGCAGTGACCGGGACAAAGAGACCCAGTACTTC
cdr3_aa: CASSDRDKETQYF
clone_size: few
j_call: TRBJ2-5
d_call: .
v_call: TRBV12-3/TRBV12-4

cdr3_nt: TGCAGTGCCAACCCGGACGGGGGTAGGGAAAAACTGTTTTTT
cdr3_aa: CSANPDGGREKLFF
clone_size: few
j_call: TRBJ1-4
d_call: .
v_call: TRBV20-1